This T cell receptor beta chain was obtained from a study of cytomegalovirus exposure and HLA in healthy donors. Study-wide results and limits: Many donors carried some public TCRs, although rarity characterized most TCR sequences.

Clones were sequenced by immunoSEQ multiplex PCR, and TCRdb holds only the in-frame ones, with some missing. There are about 120,000 clones in the sample; around 87% occur only once, and under 6.5% lies in the top ten. Concerning this clone: Its antigen is still unknown.

V lost 2 bases, J lost 2 bases, and 6 bases stayed unmatched. Germline lookup yields CDR1 SGHVS and CDR2 FNYEAQ. This CDR3 has 16 residues. The chain has TRBV7-6 and TRBJ2-5; 9 bases align to TRBD1. Sequenced sample: PBMCs. The source is a woman under 30 in good health and CMV-seropositive. CDR3 in amino acids: CASSLRGTGWQETQYF. CDR3 nucleotides: TGTGCCAGCAGCTTAAGGGGGACAGGGTGGCAAGAGACCCAGTACTTC.